Included here is one T cell receptor beta chain sequence, with context. The sample belongs to a study of blood T cell repertoires in COVID-19. Study summary: Samples representing acute and convalescent COVID-19 were sourced from the United States, Italy and Spain. T cells, B-cell-depleted T cells, or PBMCs provided the cDNA or gDNA that served as material.

In the source study's methods: It was from reference gene primer amplification that nucleated cell counts were estimated. The data were produced by immunoSEQ multiplex PCR, yet TCRdb's version contains in-frame clones alone and is incomplete. V, J and clone size were drawn from that table, and D and trimming were deduced from the DNA. The sample carries 290,000 or so clones, roughly nine tenths recorded once. Germline V gene data show CDR1 as DFQATT and CDR2 as SNEGSKA (reference sequence). Trimming took off 3 bases at V and 0 bases at J, with 7 bases between the two ends. This CDR3 is built from 13 residues.

The rearrangement joins TRBV20-1 to TRBJ2-3; D call uncertain. The origin of this receptor is a woman aged 30 to 39 with COVID-19, enrolled during active disease. Sequencing was done on a sample of peripheral blood. DNA of the CDR3: TGCAGTGCTAGTCGGCGGAGCACAGATACGCAGTATTTT. Residues: CSASRRSTDTQYF.